This T cell receptor (beta chain) was identified during a study of T cell responses to AZD1222 COVID-19 vaccine. Across the whole study: Second-dose groups at about 4 or about 12 weeks were pooled.

CDR1 and CDR2 (germline): MNHEY, SVGEGT. The CDR3 has 14 amino acids. V gave up 4 bases and J gave up 4 bases; unmatched junction bases: 5. Notes on the study in general: Most donors were white British, females outnumbered males, and clonal diversity was possibly underestimated. Repertoire samples came only from after the peak T cell response.

Sequenced by immunoSEQ multiplex PCR; TCRdb stores in-frame clones only, minus some. The table has about 130,000 clones, about 90% seen once. As concerns this clone: Its antigen is not identified.

The sequence derives from an adult in good health. The starting material was peripheral blood, obtained on day 0 of AZD1222 vaccination. The V gene is TRBV6-2 or TRBV6-3, the J gene TRBJ2-7, with 9 nucleotides matching TRBD1. Here the CDR3 reads CASSSGQGWYEQYF. Written as DNA, the CDR3 is TGTGCCAGCAGTTCCGGACAGGGGTGGTACGAGCAGTACTTC.